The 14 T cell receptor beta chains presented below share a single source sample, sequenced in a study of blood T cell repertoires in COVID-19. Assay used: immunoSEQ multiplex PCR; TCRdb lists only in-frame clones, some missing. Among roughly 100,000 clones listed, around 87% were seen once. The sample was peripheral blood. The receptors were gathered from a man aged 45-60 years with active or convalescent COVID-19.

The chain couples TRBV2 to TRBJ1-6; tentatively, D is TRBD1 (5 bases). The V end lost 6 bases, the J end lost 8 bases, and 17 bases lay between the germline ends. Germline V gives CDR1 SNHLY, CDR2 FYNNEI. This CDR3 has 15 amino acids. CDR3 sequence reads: CASSGGGPGHSPLHF. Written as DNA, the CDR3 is TGTGCCAGCAGCGGGGGAGGCCCCGGTCATTCACCCCTCCACTTT.

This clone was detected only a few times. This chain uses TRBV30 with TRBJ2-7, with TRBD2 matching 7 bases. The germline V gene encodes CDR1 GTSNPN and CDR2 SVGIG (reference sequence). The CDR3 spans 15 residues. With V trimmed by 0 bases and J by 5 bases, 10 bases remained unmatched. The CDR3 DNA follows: TGTGCCTGGAGTGTAATAGGACTAGAAACCCACGAGCAGTACTTC. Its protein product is CAWSVIGLETHEQYF.

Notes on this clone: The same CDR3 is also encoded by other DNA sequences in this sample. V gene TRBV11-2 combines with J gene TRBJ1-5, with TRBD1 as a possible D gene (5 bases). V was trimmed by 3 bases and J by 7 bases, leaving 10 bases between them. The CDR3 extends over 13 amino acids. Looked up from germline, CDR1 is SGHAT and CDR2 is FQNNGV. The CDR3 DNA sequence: TGTGCCAGCAGCTTGCAGGGTGACCAGCCCCAGCATTTT. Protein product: CASSLQGDQPQHF.

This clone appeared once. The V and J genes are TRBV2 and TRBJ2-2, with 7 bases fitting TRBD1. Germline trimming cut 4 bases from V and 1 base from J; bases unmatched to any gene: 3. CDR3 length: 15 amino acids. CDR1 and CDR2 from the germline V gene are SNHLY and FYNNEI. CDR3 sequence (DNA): TGTGCCAGCAGTGTGTACAGGGGGAACACCGGGGAGCTGTTTTTT. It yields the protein CASSVYRGNTGELFF.

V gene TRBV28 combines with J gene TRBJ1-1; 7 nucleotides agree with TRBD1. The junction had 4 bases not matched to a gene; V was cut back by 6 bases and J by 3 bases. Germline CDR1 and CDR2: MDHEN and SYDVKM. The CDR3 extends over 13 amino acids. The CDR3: CASRSTGDTEAFF. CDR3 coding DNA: TGTGCCAGCAGGTCAACAGGGGACACTGAAGCTTTCTTT.

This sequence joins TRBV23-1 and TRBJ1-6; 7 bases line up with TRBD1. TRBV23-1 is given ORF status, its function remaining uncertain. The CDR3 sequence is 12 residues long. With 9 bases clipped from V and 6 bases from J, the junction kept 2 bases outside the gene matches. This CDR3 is CARYRGNSPLHF. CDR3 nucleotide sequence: TGCGCCAGGTACAGGGGTAATTCACCCCTCCACTTT.

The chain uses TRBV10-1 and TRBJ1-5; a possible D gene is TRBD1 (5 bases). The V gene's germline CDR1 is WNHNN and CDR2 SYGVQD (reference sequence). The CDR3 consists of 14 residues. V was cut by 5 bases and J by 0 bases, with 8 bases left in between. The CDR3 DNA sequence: TGCGCCAGCAGTAAGACAGCTAGCAATCAGCCCCAGCATTTT. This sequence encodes CASSKTASNQPQHF.

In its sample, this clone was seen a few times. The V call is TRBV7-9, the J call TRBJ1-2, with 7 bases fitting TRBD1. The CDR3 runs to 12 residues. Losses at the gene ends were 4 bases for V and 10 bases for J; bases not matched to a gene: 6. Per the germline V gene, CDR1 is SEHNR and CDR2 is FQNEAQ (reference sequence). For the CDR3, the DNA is TGTGCCAGCAGCTGGGACAGCCCGGTCTACACCTTC. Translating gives CASSWDSPVYTF.

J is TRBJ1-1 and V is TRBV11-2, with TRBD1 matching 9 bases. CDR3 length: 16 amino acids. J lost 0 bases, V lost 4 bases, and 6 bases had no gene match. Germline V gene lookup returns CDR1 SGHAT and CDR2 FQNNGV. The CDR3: CASSWGTGTVNTEAFF. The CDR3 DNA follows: TGTGCCAGCAGCTGGGGGACAGGGACCGTGAACACTGAAGCTTTCTTT.

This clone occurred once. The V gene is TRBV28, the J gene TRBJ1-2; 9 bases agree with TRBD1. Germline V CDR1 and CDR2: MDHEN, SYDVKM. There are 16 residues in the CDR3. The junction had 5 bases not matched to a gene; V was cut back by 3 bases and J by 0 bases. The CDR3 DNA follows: TGTGCCAGCAGTTTGGTACAGGGGGCTACTAACTATGGCTACACCTTC. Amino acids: CASSLVQGATNYGYTF.

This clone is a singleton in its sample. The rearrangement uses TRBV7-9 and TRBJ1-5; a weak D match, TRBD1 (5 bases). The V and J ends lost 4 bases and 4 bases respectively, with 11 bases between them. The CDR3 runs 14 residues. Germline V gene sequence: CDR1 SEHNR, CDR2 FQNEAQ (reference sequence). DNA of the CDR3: TGTGCCAGCAGCTCGGGACTTATAAATCAGCCCCAGCATTTT. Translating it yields CASSSGLINQPQHF.

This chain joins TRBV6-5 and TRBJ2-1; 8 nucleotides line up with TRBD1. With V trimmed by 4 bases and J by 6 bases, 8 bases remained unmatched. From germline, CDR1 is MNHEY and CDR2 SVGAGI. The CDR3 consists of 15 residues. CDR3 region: CASSSGQGLTNEQFF. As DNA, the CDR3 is TGTGCCAGCAGTTCTGGACAGGGACTGACCAATGAGCAGTTCTTC.

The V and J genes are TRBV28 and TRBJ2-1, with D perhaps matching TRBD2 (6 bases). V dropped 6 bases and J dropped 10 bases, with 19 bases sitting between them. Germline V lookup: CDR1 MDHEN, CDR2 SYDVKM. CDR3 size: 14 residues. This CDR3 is CASSQFTTGLEQFF. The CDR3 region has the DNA TGTGCCAGCAGCCAATTTACCACCGGACTAGAGCAGTTCTTC.

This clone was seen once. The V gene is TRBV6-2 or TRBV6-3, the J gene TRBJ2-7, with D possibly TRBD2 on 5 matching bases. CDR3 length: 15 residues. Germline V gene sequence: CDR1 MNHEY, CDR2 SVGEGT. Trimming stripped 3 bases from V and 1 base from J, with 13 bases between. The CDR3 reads CASSYFDGLSYEQYF. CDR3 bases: TGTGCCAGCAGTTATTTCGACGGACTTTCCTACGAGCAGTACTTC.